This entry lists 11 T cell receptor beta chains sequenced from one sample in a study of shared clonotypes between healthy human individuals. Sequencing was performed with immunoSEQ multiplex PCR; in TCRdb, only in-frame clones are kept and a portion is missing. The sample has hundreds of thousands of clones, 95% to 97% seen once. The sequencing sample was made of memory CD8+ T cells sorted from blood. Subset of the sample: CD45RO+ cells pooled with CCR7-negative TemRA cells. The receptors come from a man aged 30-40 years in good health.

This chain joins TRBV6-1 and TRBJ2-5, with TRBD1 matching 7 bases. CDR3 length: 16 amino acids. Germline CDR1 is MNHNS and CDR2 is SASEGT. J was trimmed by 5 bases and V by 3 bases; bases with no gene match: 12. The CDR3 loop reads CASSESTGRWGETQYF. CDR3 DNA: TGTGCCAGCAGTGAGTCGACAGGGCGGTGGGGGGAGACCCAGTACTTC.

This rearrangement joins TRBV18 to TRBJ2-3, with TRBD2 identical over 8 bases. V shed 1 base and J 0 bases; nucleotides not matched to a gene: 9. Germline CDR1 reads KGHSH; CDR2 reads LQKENI. CDR3 size: 18 residues. DNA of the CDR3: TGTGCCAGCTCACCACGCCTTACTAGCGGTACTAGCACAGATACGCAGTATTTT. This encodes CASSPRLTSGTSTDTQYF.

CDR3 protein: CASSVFGSGNTIYF. CDR3 DNA: TGTGCCAGTTCTGTGTTTGGATCTGGAAACACCATATATTTT. The chain has TRBV19 and TRBJ1-3; D gene unclear. Germline CDR1 is LNHDA and CDR2 is SQIVND (reference sequence). The CDR3 runs to 14 residues. Deletions cut 8 bases from V and 1 base from J, with 12 bases between.

The count of this clone is one. J is TRBJ2-4 and V is TRBV6-6; a possible D gene is TRBD1 (6 bases). CDR1 MNHNY and CDR2 SVGAGI come from the germline V gene (reference sequence). Trimming stripped 6 bases from V and 6 bases from J, with 6 bases between. This CDR3 spans 11 amino acids. The CDR3 bases are TGTGCCAGCAGACAGGGAAACATTCAGTACTTC. Protein sequence: CASRQGNIQYF.

The chain joins TRBV11-2 to TRBJ1-2; D uncertain. The CDR3 is 14 amino acids. V gave up 1 base and J gave up 2 bases, with 8 bases separating them. Germline-derived CDR1 and CDR2 are SGHAT and FQNNGV. The CDR3, as DNA: TGTGCCAGCAGCTTAGCGTTGGGGAACTATGGCTACACCTTC. Protein product: CASSLALGNYGYTF.

As regards this clone: The CDR3 end shows no conserved phenylalanine or tryptophan, and so a read error is likely. This chain links TRBV11-2 with TRBJ2-7; 11 bases are shared with TRBD2. The germline gives CDR1 SGHAT, CDR2 FQNNGV. The CDR3 loop spans 18 amino acids. Trimming removed 6 bases from V and 6 bases from J; junction bases left unmatched: 19. The CDR3 DNA reads as TGTGCCAGCAGACCCTCTGCTTCACTAGCGGGAGTTAATGCCGAGCAGTACCTC. Protein: CASRPSASLAGVNAEQYL.

The chain is built from TRBV5-1 and TRBJ2-3, with 8 bases that match TRBD2. The CDR3 has 17 amino acids. Trimming at V came to 7 bases and at J to 6 bases, leaving 19 bases not matched to a gene. Germline lookup yields CDR1 SGHRS and CDR2 YFSETQ. CDR3 residues: CASSKSSGSFRTDTQYF. In nucleotides, the CDR3 is TGCGCCAGCTCCAAATCGAGCGGGAGTTTTCGGACCGATACGCAGTATTTT.

This sequence joins TRBV19 and TRBJ1-5; D unresolved. CDR3 size: 14 residues. Germline CDR1 and CDR2: LNHDA and SQIVND (reference sequence). V was cut by 7 bases and J by 0 bases, with 10 bases left in between. Here the CDR3 reads CASKPGYSNQPQHF. The CDR3 DNA reads TGTGCCAGTAAGCCGGGGTATAGCAATCAGCCCCAGCATTTT.

This clone showed up just once. This sequence joins TRBV28 and TRBJ1-3; 8 bases are shared with TRBD1. This CDR3 comprises 15 residues. Germline CDR1 reads MDHEN; CDR2 reads SYDVKM. After removal of 4 bases from V and 0 bases from J, the junction contained 2 bases not matched to a gene. CDR3 residues: CASSSDRVSGNTIYF. The CDR3 DNA is TGTGCCAGCAGTTCGGACAGGGTCTCTGGAAACACCATATATTTT.

J is TRBJ2-1 and V is TRBV27, with TRBD1 identical over 8 bases. V shed 6 bases and J 0 bases; nucleotides not matched to a gene: 4. Germline-derived CDR1 and CDR2 are MNHEY and SMNVEV (reference sequence). This CDR3 is 15 amino acids long. CDR3 amino acids: CASRSGTGSYNEQFF. The DNA for the CDR3 is TGTGCCAGCAGGTCCGGGACAGGCTCCTACAATGAGCAGTTCTTC.

This clone was counted a single time. The J gene is TRBJ2-4, the V gene TRBV7-3; TRBD1 aligns across 9 bases. Trimming at V came to 5 bases and at J to 2 bases, leaving 4 bases not matched to a gene. The CDR3 runs 15 residues. The V gene's germline CDR1 is SGHTA and CDR2 FQGTGA. The CDR3 loop is CASSLGTGTKNIQYF. In DNA form, the CDR3 reads TGTGCCAGCAGCCTCGGGACAGGGACCAAAAACATTCAGTACTTC.